One and the same sample provided the 9 T cell receptor beta chains below, sequenced in a study of neurological immune-mediated disorders. In TCRdb, the 5' RACE reads were re-called with MiXCR into one record per CDR3 protein. Among tens of thousands of distinct CDR3 sequences listed, 10% were seen once. Sequencing input: PBMCs. These receptors all come from a man aged 35 to 55 in good health.

This clonotype was seen many times. The V call is TRBV6-5, the J call TRBJ2-5; D perhaps matches TRBD2 (7 bases). Trimming removed 3 bases from V and 2 bases from J, with 13 bases in between. Germline V gene lookup returns CDR1 MNHEY and CDR2 SVGAGI. The CDR3 contains 15 residues. CDR3 DNA: TGTGCCAGCAGTTATAGGGGGGGTACACAAGAGACCCAGTACTTC. It specifies CASSYRGGTQETQYF.

This clonotype has ten or more counts. The chain carries TRBV20-1 and TRBJ2-1; 8 nucleotides align to TRBD2. Germline assignment: CDR1 DFQATT and CDR2 SNEGSKA (reference sequence). The junction had 4 bases not matched to a gene; V was cut back by 3 bases and J by 3 bases. The CDR3 covers 14 residues. This CDR3 is CSASGTSGYNEQFF. For the CDR3, the DNA is TGCAGTGCTAGTGGTACTAGCGGCTACAATGAGCAGTTCTTC.

This clonotype was observed at least ten times. V is TRBV5-1 and J is TRBJ2-3, with TRBD2 matching over 10 bases. The CDR3 is 16 amino acids. The germline V gene has CDR1 SGHRS and CDR2 YFSETQ. J lost 4 bases, V lost 3 bases, and 8 bases had no gene match. The CDR3 nucleotides are TGCGCCAGCAGCTCTGGACTAGCGGACTTCTCAGATACGCAGTATTTT. Amino acids: CASSSGLADFSDTQYF.

In this sample, this clonotype turned up many times. The chain couples TRBV28 to TRBJ2-5; 7 nucleotides match TRBD1. CDR1 MDHEN and CDR2 SYDVKM come from the germline V gene. V shed 4 bases, J shed 2 bases, and the junction held 7 bases outside the gene matches. This CDR3 contains 15 residues. In DNA form, the CDR3 reads TGTGCCAGCAGTTCCCAGGGGGAAAAACAAGAGACCCAGTACTTC. Protein sequence: CASSSQGEKQETQYF.

This clonotype has a count of ten or more. For the CDR3, the DNA is TGCAGTGCTAGAGGGGGAGGCGGGACCGTCGGCAATGAGCAGTTCTTC. This sequence encodes CSARGGGGTVGNEQFF. The chain has TRBV20-1 and TRBJ2-1; D is possibly TRBD2 (6 bases). V lost 1 base to trimming and J lost 6 bases, with 19 bases between them. Germline values: CDR1 DFQATT, CDR2 SNEGSKA (reference sequence). The CDR3 is 16 amino acids.

This clonotype has only a few counts. The J gene is TRBJ1-6, the V gene TRBV5-1; TRBD1 agrees at 9 bases. The J segment lost 6 bases and the V segment lost 2 bases, leaving 9 bases of the junction unmatched. Germline loops: CDR1 SGHRS, CDR2 YFSETQ. The CDR3 has 17 amino acids. The CDR3 protein is CASSFQDRGGGNSPLHF. The CDR3 bases are TGCGCCAGCAGCTTCCAGGACAGGGGAGGAGGTAATTCACCCCTCCACTTT.

This clonotype has ten or more counts. The rearrangement uses TRBV5-1 and TRBJ2-7; D is possibly TRBD1 (6 bases). V was clipped by 4 bases and J by 6 bases, with 11 bases between them. The CDR3 has 12 amino acids. In germline, CDR1 is SGHRS, CDR2 YFSETQ. CDR3 in amino acids: CASSEQGGEQYF. The CDR3 coding sequence is TGCGCCAGCAGCGAACAGGGTGGCGAGCAGTACTTC.

The CDR3 sequence is CASSQAAVNQPQHF. The CDR3 DNA sequence: TGTGCCAGCAGCCAAGCGGCTGTTAATCAGCCCCAGCATTTT. The chain links TRBV3-1 to TRBJ1-5; D is ambiguous. V was shortened by 1 base and J by 4 bases, with 8 bases between the two germline ends. CDR1 and CDR2 (germline): LGHDT, YNNKEL (reference sequence). This CDR3 spans 14 amino acids.

This clonotype was seen ten or more times. The chain joins TRBV28 to TRBJ2-5; tentatively, D is TRBD1 (5 bases). This CDR3 spans 12 amino acids. Germline CDR1 is MDHEN and CDR2 is SYDVKM. Trimming removed 8 bases from V and 3 bases from J, with 10 bases in between. CDR3 nucleotides: TGTGCCAGCCAGGGTGGGAAAGAGACCCAGTACTTC. This encodes CASQGGKETQYF.